These 27 T cell receptor beta chains were sequenced from one sample in a study of post-analysis software for immune sequencing data. General study results and limits: With TRBV5-6, TRBV5-1 and TRBV20-1 included, about five TRBV segments were more frequent in patients than in controls.

No antigens are known for them. Prepared libraries of TCR beta cDNA carried unique molecular identifiers. Each CDR3 protein is one row after TCRdb ran MiXCR on the PCR reads. This sample has approximately 730,000 distinct CDR3 sequences, with approximately 44% found just once. Sequenced: blood. The origin of the receptors is a girl aged 5 to 17 with multiple sclerosis.

The chain recombines TRBV14 with TRBJ1-1; D ambiguous. From germline, CDR1 is SGHDN and CDR2 FVKESK. V was pared by 3 bases and J by 1 base, with 6 bases between. The CDR3 consists of 13 residues. The DNA of the CDR3 is TGTGCCAGCAGCCATTCGGGGAACACTGAAGCTTTCTTT. Amino acids: CASSHSGNTEAFF.

With respect to this clonotype: An end of the junction does not agree with germline; a read error may underlie this. The chain employs TRBV15 and TRBJ1-2, with 7 bases aligning to TRBD1. The CDR3 consists of 16 residues. Germline V gene sequence: CDR1 LNHNV, CDR2 YYDKDF (reference sequence). The CDR3 coding sequence is TGTACCACCAGCAGAGCTGGGGACAGAAGCTCCTATGGCTACACCTTC. This codes for CTTSRAGDRSSYGYTF. Supplemented by reference TRBV15 and TRBJ1-2, the full variable domain reads DAMVIQNPRYQVTQFGKPVTLSCSQTLNHNVMYWYQQKSSQAPKLLFHYYDKDFNNEADTPDNFQSRRPNTSFCFLDIRSPGLGDTAMYLCTTSRAGDRSSYGYTFGSGTRLTVV.

The V and J genes are TRBV7-2 and TRBJ1-2; 7 bases align to TRBD1. Losses at the gene ends were 5 bases for V and 4 bases for J; bases not matched to a gene: 13. This CDR3 comprises 16 residues. Germline CDR1 and CDR2: SGHTA and FQGNSA. The CDR3 DNA follows: TGTGCCAGCAGCCTGTGGGCAAGGGGGCTTGTCTATGGCTACACCTTC. Residues: CASSLWARGLVYGYTF.

The count of this clonotype is one. The conserved closing phenylalanine or tryptophan is absent in this CDR3, likely reflecting a read error. The chain links TRBV7-9 to TRBJ2-5, with unresolved D. CDR3 length: 11 amino acids. Germline CDR1 and CDR2: SEHNR and FQNEAQ (reference sequence). Trimming took 5 bases from V and 5 from J, leaving 6 bases between them. The CDR3 DNA reads TGTGCCAGCAGCCTGCTGGAGACCCAGTACTGC. Translation: CASSLLETQYC.

The genes are TRBV7-3 and TRBJ1-1; 8 nucleotides line up with TRBD1. This CDR3 region has 17 residues. With 2 bases clipped from V and 1 base from J, the junction kept 9 bases outside the gene matches. Germline CDR1 SGHTA, CDR2 FQGTGA. CDR3 region: CASSLLAGTGQNTEAFF. Written as DNA, the CDR3 is TGTGCCAGCAGCTTATTGGCCGGGACAGGCCAGAACACTGAAGCTTTCTTT.

V usage is TRBV6-1 and J usage is TRBJ2-1; D may be TRBD1 (5 bases). Trimming shortened V by 7 bases and J by 3 bases, and 10 bases separated the two germline ends. Germline values: CDR1 MNHNS, CDR2 SASEGT. The CDR3 totals 13 residues. CDR3 sequence reads: CASIQGVYNEQFF. The CDR3 nucleotides read TGTGCCAGCATCCAAGGGGTCTACAATGAGCAGTTCTTC.

This clonotype occurred once. J is TRBJ2-4 and V is TRBV5-1; 10 bases are a match to TRBD2. Germline V CDR1 and CDR2: SGHRS, YFSETQ. Trimming removed 4 bases from V and 8 bases from J; junction bases left unmatched: 9. This CDR3 contains 15 residues. CDR3 residues: CASSPNTGTSDIQYF. In DNA form, the CDR3 reads TGCGCCAGCAGCCCTAACACCGGGACTAGCGACATTCAGTACTTC.

This clonotype appeared once. The chain combines TRBV30 with TRBJ2-3; perhaps TRBD1 as D (7 bases). The CDR3 is 15 amino acids. Per germline, CDR1 GTSNPN and CDR2 SVGIG (reference sequence). V lost 5 bases to trimming and J lost 3 bases, with 18 bases between them. The chain's CDR3 is CAWAGGDSSTDTQYF. DNA of the CDR3: TGTGCCTGGGCGGGCGGGGACAGTAGTACAGATACGCAGTATTTT. Variable domain in full (rest from reference TRBV30 and TRBJ2-3): SQTIHQWPATLVQPVGSPLSLECTVEGTSNPNLYWYRQAAGRGLQLLFYSVGIGQISSEVPQNLSASRPQDRQFILSSKKLLLSDSGFYLCAWAGGDSSTDTQYFGPGTRLTVL.

V gene TRBV6-1 combines with J gene TRBJ2-1; the match to TRBD2 covers 9 bases. Per germline, CDR1 MNHNS and CDR2 SASEGT. V was clipped by 7 bases and J by 1 base; unmatched bases: 14. The CDR3 totals 18 residues. The CDR3 reads CASTDVAGDLWSYNEQFF. In DNA form, the CDR3 reads TGTGCCAGCACCGACGTAGCGGGAGATTTATGGTCCTACAATGAGCAGTTCTTC.

The V call is TRBV7-9, the J call TRBJ2-1, with 14 bases fitting TRBD2. With V trimmed by 5 bases and J by 10 bases, 7 bases remained unmatched. CDR1 SEHNR and CDR2 FQNEAQ come from the germline V gene (reference sequence). The CDR3 is 15 amino acids. The chain's CDR3 is CASSQTSGRAVEQFF. CDR3 nucleotides: TGTGCCAGCAGCCAGACTAGCGGGAGGGCCGTGGAGCAGTTCTTC.

Only a few counts were recorded for this clonotype. The genes are TRBV13 and TRBJ2-7; D gene ambiguous. CDR1 and CDR2 from the germline V gene are PRHDT and FYEKMQ (reference sequence). CDR3 length equals 14 residues. Deletions cut 0 bases from V and 3 bases from J, with 9 bases between. The CDR3 sequence is CASSLGLGDYEQYF. The CDR3 DNA reads as TGTGCCAGCAGCTTAGGCCTAGGTGACTACGAGCAGTACTTC.

This clonotype occurred many times. The chain uses TRBV7-2 and TRBJ2-1; tentative D call: TRBD2 (6 bases). Germline loops: CDR1 SGHTA, CDR2 FQGNSA. This CDR3 has 16 amino acids. Trimming shortened V by 1 base and J by 7 bases, and 17 bases separated the two germline ends. CDR3 sequence (DNA): TGTGCCAGCAGCTTAGTCGGGGGATACGGAAGGAATGAGCAGTTCTTC. Translating gives CASSLVGGYGRNEQFF.

There are a few counts of this clonotype. This sequence joins TRBV28 and TRBJ2-5; 9 bases are shared with TRBD2. Germline CDR1 MDHEN, CDR2 SYDVKM. V shed 3 bases and J 3 bases; nucleotides not matched to a gene: 8. The CDR3 runs to 16 residues. For the CDR3, the DNA is TGTGCCAGCAGTTTCCCTTGGACTAGCGCGAAAGAGACCCAGTACTTC. It is translated as CASSFPWTSAKETQYF.

In this sample, this clonotype turned up a few times. V usage is TRBV6-6 and J usage is TRBJ2-4; D unresolved. The germline V and J ends were trimmed by 8 bases and 0 bases, with 5 bases remaining between them. Germline V CDR1 and CDR2: MNHNY, SVGAGI (reference sequence). This CDR3 comprises 12 residues. CDR3 sequence: CASGVAKNIQYF. DNA for the CDR3: TGTGCCAGCGGTGTAGCCAAAAACATTCAGTACTTC.

V and J are TRBV28 and TRBJ2-3, with a tentative D call TRBD1 (5 bases). Germline CDR1 and CDR2: MDHEN and SYDVKM. Trimming cost V 0 bases and J 0 bases, with 7 bases left between them. The CDR3 covers 15 residues. The CDR3 DNA sequence: TGTGCCAGCAGTTTATGGACAGTTAGCACAGATACGCAGTATTTT. Its translation is CASSLWTVSTDTQYF.

This clonotype occurred a few times. The chain uses TRBV20-1 and TRBJ2-1, with D uncertain. V was trimmed by 1 base and J by 6 bases, leaving 4 bases between them. The CDR3 loop spans 11 amino acids. Germline CDR1 and CDR2: DFQATT and SNEGSKA (reference sequence). The CDR3 protein is CSARGSNEQFF. The CDR3 DNA reads TGCAGTGCTAGAGGCTCCAATGAGCAGTTCTTC.

This clonotype has only a few counts. V usage is TRBV29-1 and J usage is TRBJ2-1; 13 nucleotides line up with TRBD2. Trimming cost V 4 bases and J 7 bases; bases outside gene matches: 7. The CDR3 has 15 residues. Germline V gene sequence: CDR1 SQVTM, CDR2 ANQGSEA. The chain's CDR3 is CSVASTSGRVNEQFF. In DNA form, the CDR3 reads TGCAGCGTTGCCTCAACTAGCGGGAGGGTGAATGAGCAGTTCTTC.

In this sample, this clonotype turned up a few times. The V and J genes are TRBV15 and TRBJ2-4; D may be TRBD1 or TRBD2 (5 bases each). Trimming pared 9 bases from V and 0 bases from J, leaving 21 bases between. CDR3 size: 17 residues. CDR1 LNHNV and CDR2 YYDKDF come from the germline V gene (reference sequence). The CDR3 bases are TGTGCCACTTGGGGCAGATCCCCGGGGATAGCCAAAAACATTCAGTACTTC. It codes for CATWGRSPGIAKNIQYF.

A remark on this clonotype: One junction end does not reproduce the germline sequence, and a read error may be involved. V usage is TRBV29-1 and J usage is TRBJ2-5; tentative D call: TRBD2 (5 bases). The CDR3 contains 15 residues. Germline-derived CDR1 and CDR2 are SQVTM and ANQGSEA. CDR3 region: CSVDRGRVVGETLYF. The CDR3 DNA follows: TGCAGCGTTGATCGTGGGAGAGTTGTCGGGGAGACCCTGTACTTC.

This clonotype was counted at least ten times. The rearrangement joins TRBV12-3 or TRBV12-4 to TRBJ1-1, with 9 bases that match TRBD1. V trimming: 6 bases; J trimming: 5 bases; junction bases outside the gene matches: 7. The CDR3 covers 14 residues. Here the CDR3 DNA reads TGTGCCAGCAGCAAGACAGGGGGTCTTACTGAAGCTTTCTTT. Translated: CASSKTGGLTEAFF.

The chain carries TRBV12-3 or TRBV12-4 and TRBJ1-2; D gene unclear. The CDR3 consists of 14 residues. The V and J ends lost 6 bases and 2 bases respectively, with 13 bases between them. CDR3 sequence: CASRESSRNYGYTF. CDR3 sequence (DNA): TGTGCCAGCAGAGAGTCCAGCAGGAACTATGGCTACACCTTC.

This clonotype was seen only a few times. V gene TRBV27 combines with J gene TRBJ2-3; 8 positions match TRBD2. Unmatched junction bases numbered 4, after V lost 1 base and J lost 1 base. The CDR3 has 16 amino acids. CDR1 is MNHEY, CDR2 SMNVEV, per germline (reference sequence). Here the CDR3 DNA reads TGTGCCAGCAGTTTATTATGGCGGGAGGGCACAGATACGCAGTATTTT. It codes for CASSLLWREGTDTQYF.

This sequence joins TRBV20-1 and TRBJ2-3, with D hard to call. The germline V and J ends were trimmed by 0 bases and 6 bases, with 10 bases remaining between them. The V gene's germline CDR1 is DFQATT and CDR2 SNEGSKA (reference sequence). The CDR3 length is 13 residues. This chain's CDR3 is CSARDPSRDTQYF. DNA of the CDR3: TGCAGTGCTAGAGACCCCTCTCGGGATACGCAGTATTTT.

This sequence joins TRBV12-3 or TRBV12-4 and TRBJ2-2; 7 bases map to TRBD1. This CDR3 is 13 amino acids long. V shed 3 bases and J 8 bases; nucleotides not matched to a gene: 3. The CDR3 protein is CASSFEGAGELFF. The CDR3 DNA follows: TGTGCCAGCAGTTTTGAGGGGGCGGGGGAGCTGTTTTTT.

Only a few counts were recorded for this clonotype. The V call is TRBV12-3 or TRBV12-4, the J call TRBJ2-1, with D uncertain. Trimming took 1 base from V and 9 from J, leaving 7 bases between them. This CDR3 comprises 12 residues. CDR3 coding DNA: TGTGCCAGCAGTTTAGTCACGGGTGAGCAGTTCTTC. It is translated as CASSLVTGEQFF.

This clonotype is a singleton in its sample. The chain combines TRBV3-1 with TRBJ2-1, with 11 bases fitting TRBD2. V shed 4 bases and J 3 bases; nucleotides not matched to a gene: 17. CDR1 is LGHDT and CDR2 is YNNKEL in the germline V gene (reference sequence). The CDR3 contains 20 residues. The CDR3 bases are TGTGCCAGCAGCCTCCCATTAGGTAGCGGGAGGGCCGGATACTACAATGAGCAGTTCTTC. It translates to CASSLPLGSGRAGYYNEQFF.

This clonotype was detected a few times. The chain joins TRBV4-3 to TRBJ1-2; perhaps TRBD1 as D (5 bases). The CDR3 consists of 17 residues. CDR1 and CDR2 (germline): LGHNA, YSLEER. The ends were cut back, 0 bases at V and 2 bases at J, with 16 bases in the middle. The CDR3 sequence: CASSQDGPQGPNYGYTF. CDR3 coding DNA: TGCGCCAGCAGCCAAGATGGCCCCCAGGGACCCAACTATGGCTACACCTTC.